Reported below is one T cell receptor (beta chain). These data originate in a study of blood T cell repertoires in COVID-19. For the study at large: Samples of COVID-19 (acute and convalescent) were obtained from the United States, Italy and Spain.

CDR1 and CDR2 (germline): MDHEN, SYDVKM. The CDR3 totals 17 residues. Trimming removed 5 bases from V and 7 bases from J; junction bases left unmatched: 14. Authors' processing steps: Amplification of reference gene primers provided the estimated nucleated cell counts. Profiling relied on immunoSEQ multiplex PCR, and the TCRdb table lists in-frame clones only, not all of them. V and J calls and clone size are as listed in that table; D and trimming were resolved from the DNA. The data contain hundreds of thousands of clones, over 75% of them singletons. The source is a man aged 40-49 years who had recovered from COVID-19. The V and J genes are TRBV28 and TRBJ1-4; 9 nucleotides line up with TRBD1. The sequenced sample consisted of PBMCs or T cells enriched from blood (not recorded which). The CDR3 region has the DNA TGTGCCAGCAGTAACCCCTTCCCACAGGGGGCAGGTGAAAAACTGTTTTTT. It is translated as CASSNPFPQGAGEKLFF.